The 25 T cell receptor beta chains in this list originate from one sample, sequenced in a study of beta chain features in type 1 diabetes. Isolated RNA was reverse transcribed in full, so expressed TCRB transcripts were sequenced. The method was immunoSEQ multiplex PCR; TCRdb's version includes in-frame clones alone and lacks a portion of them. The profile shows around 190,000 clones, about 13% of them singletons. Sequenced sample: central memory CD4+ T cells from blood. These TCRs come from a woman aged 18-35 years in good health.

This clone came up a few times. This sample also contains other DNA sequences that code for the same CDR3. The V and J genes are TRBV27 and TRBJ2-7; TRBD2 is a possible D gene (6 bases). CDR3 length equals 15 residues. Germline-derived CDR1 and CDR2 are MNHEY and SMNVEV (reference sequence). V was clipped by 2 bases and J by 2 bases, with 13 bases between them. In nucleotides, the CDR3 is TGTGCCAGCAGTTTAAGTCTCCGGGGGACCTACGAGCAGTACTTC. Translation gives CASSLSLRGTYEQYF.

The chain has TRBV6-5 and TRBJ2-7, with 9 bases identical to TRBD1. With V trimmed by 4 bases and J by 4 bases, 11 bases remained unmatched. The germline gives CDR1 MNHEY, CDR2 SVGAGI. This CDR3 has 16 amino acids. The CDR3 DNA reads as TGTGCCAGCAGTTTACAGTCCGGGACAGGGAGATACGAGCAGTACTTC. This encodes CASSLQSGTGRYEQYF.

The chain combines TRBV30 with TRBJ1-1, with 7 bases that match TRBD1. The CDR3 loop spans 14 amino acids. Germline V gene data show CDR1 as GTSNPN and CDR2 as SVGIG (reference sequence). The V and J ends lost 0 bases and 1 base, in that order; junction bases with no gene match: 2. This CDR3 is CAWSVWDRNTEAFF. DNA of the CDR3: TGTGCCTGGAGTGTATGGGACAGGAACACTGAAGCTTTCTTT.

This clone was detected many times. J is TRBJ2-7 and V is TRBV19; 7 bases are shared with TRBD2. Germline CDR1 is LNHDA and CDR2 is SQIVND (reference sequence). The trim removed 3 bases at V and 3 bases at J, leaving 2 bases unmatched. This CDR3 region has 13 residues. The CDR3 here is CASSIAGVYEQYF. The CDR3 DNA follows: TGTGCCAGTAGTATCGCGGGGGTCTACGAGCAGTACTTC.

There are a few counts of this clone. The J gene is TRBJ2-5, the V gene TRBV28; D not resolved. V lost 4 bases to trimming and J lost 2 bases, with 14 bases between them. The CDR3 totals 15 residues. CDR1 is MDHEN and CDR2 is SYDVKM in the germline V gene. CDR3: CASSSYAVRQETQYF. The CDR3 bases are TGTGCCAGCAGTTCTTACGCCGTCAGACAAGAGACCCAGTACTTC.

This clone showed up just a few times. V is TRBV6-5 and J is TRBJ1-2; the D is unclear. The V and J ends lost 2 bases and 13 bases respectively, with 17 bases between them. This CDR3 is 13 amino acids long. Looked up from germline, CDR1 is MNHEY and CDR2 is SVGAGI. The CDR3 here is CASSYEGIGESTF. The CDR3 DNA reads TGTGCCAGCAGTTACGAGGGAATCGGTGAGAGCACCTTC.

The V gene is TRBV13, the J gene TRBJ2-1, with 10 bases fitting TRBD2. This CDR3 is built from 13 residues. Losses at the gene ends were 6 bases for V and 8 bases for J; bases not matched to a gene: 4. The germline gives CDR1 PRHDT, CDR2 FYEKMQ (reference sequence). Here the CDR3 reads CASRLSGRDEQFF. Written as DNA, the CDR3 is TGTGCCAGCAGATTAAGCGGGAGGGATGAGCAGTTCTTC.

In this sample, this clone turned up a few times. The chain has TRBV28 and TRBJ2-1; 9 nucleotides align to TRBD1. Germline assignment: CDR1 MDHEN and CDR2 SYDVKM. The CDR3 sequence is 15 residues long. The J segment lost 4 bases and the V segment lost 7 bases, leaving 8 bases of the junction unmatched. CDR3 in DNA: TGTGCCAGCACAGGATGGACAGGGGTTTACAATGAGCAGTTCTTC. It encodes CASTGWTGVYNEQFF.

The CDR3 DNA follows: TGTGCCAGCAGTCCTAGGACAGCTGACAATGAGCAGTTCTTC. It translates to CASSPRTADNEQFF. The chain uses TRBV27 and TRBJ2-1, with D possibly TRBD1 on 6 matching bases. Germline-derived CDR1 and CDR2 are MNHEY and SMNVEV (reference sequence). The CDR3 is 14 amino acids. V gave up 5 bases and J gave up 5 bases, with 13 bases separating them.

This clone was seen more than once but under ten times. The chain links TRBV19 to TRBJ1-2; 7 nucleotides align to TRBD1. This CDR3 has 15 amino acids. The V and J ends lost 0 bases and 5 bases, in that order; junction bases with no gene match: 6. Germline assignment: CDR1 LNHDA and CDR2 SQIVND (reference sequence). The CDR3 sequence: CASSIDQGQTYGYTF. CDR3 coding DNA: TGTGCCAGTAGTATAGATCAGGGACAGACGTATGGCTACACCTTC.

The J gene is TRBJ1-2, the V gene TRBV5-6; D is possibly TRBD1 (6 bases). There are 16 residues in the CDR3. The V end was cut by 2 bases, the J end by 0 bases, with 14 bases between. Germline CDR1 reads SGHDT; CDR2 reads YYEEEE. In DNA form, the CDR3 reads TGTGCCAGCAGCTTAGCACAGGGCGTAGCTAACTATGGCTACACCTTC. Its protein product is CASSLAQGVANYGYTF.

This clone occurred a few times. The rearrangement uses TRBV6-6 and TRBJ1-2; the D gene is possibly TRBD1 (5 bases). CDR1 is MNHNY, CDR2 SVGAGI, per germline (reference sequence). The CDR3 is 13 residues long. The ends were cut back, 6 bases at V and 3 bases at J, with 11 bases in the middle. CDR3 sequence (DNA): TGTGCCAGCAGAGGGACTCAGGACTATGGCTACACCTTC. This encodes CASRGTQDYGYTF.

This clone has a handful of counts. V gene TRBV7-2 combines with J gene TRBJ2-5, with 8 nucleotides matching TRBD1. This CDR3 has 14 amino acids. V was clipped by 4 bases and J by 2 bases; unmatched bases: 3. The germline V gene has CDR1 SGHTA and CDR2 FQGNSA. CDR3 coding DNA: TGTGCCAGCAGCTACCGGGACAGGCAAGAGACCCAGTACTTC. Protein sequence: CASSYRDRQETQYF.

The V gene is TRBV27, the J gene TRBJ2-7, with D unresolved. CDR3 size: 14 residues. The germline V gene encodes CDR1 MNHEY and CDR2 SMNVEV (reference sequence). Trimming took 6 bases from V and 6 from J, leaving 18 bases between them. CDR3 sequence reads: CASRSRRTASEQYF. CDR3 nucleotide sequence: TGTGCCAGCAGGAGCCGCCGAACTGCCTCCGAGCAGTACTTC.

This clone was counted a few times. The chain couples TRBV7-9 to TRBJ2-7; 9 nucleotides match TRBD2. V was pared by 2 bases and J by 6 bases, with 8 bases of the junction left unmatched. CDR3 length equals 15 residues. Germline CDR1 SEHNR, CDR2 FQNEAQ (reference sequence). The CDR3 sequence: CASSLTSGYSSEQYF. In DNA form, the CDR3 reads TGTGCCAGCAGCTTAACTAGCGGGTACAGCAGCGAGCAGTACTTC. Full variable domain (missing parts from reference TRBV7-9 and TRBJ2-7): DTGVSQNPRHKITKRGQNVTFRCDPISEHNRLYWYRQTLGQGPEFLTYFQNEAQLEKSRLLSDRFSAERPKGSFSTLEIQRTEQGDSAMYLCASSLTSGYSSEQYFGPGTRLTVT.

This clone has more than one count but fewer than ten. The chain links TRBV9 to TRBJ2-5, with a tentative D call TRBD1 (6 bases). Germline V gives CDR1 SGDLS, CDR2 YYNGEE. Trimming took 0 bases from V and 4 from J, leaving 10 bases between them. CDR3 length equals 14 residues. In DNA form, the CDR3 reads TGTGCCAGCAGCGTAGTCCCAGGGGTAGAGACCCAGTACTTC. As protein: CASSVVPGVETQYF.

This clone is judged medium-sized. V is TRBV28 and J is TRBJ2-2; 7 bases map to TRBD1. The germline gives CDR1 MDHEN, CDR2 SYDVKM. The CDR3 spans 15 residues. Trimming cost V 5 bases and J 9 bases; bases outside gene matches: 12. The CDR3 loop is CASSTRDRVYRELFF. CDR3 nucleotides: TGTGCCAGCAGTACTAGGGACAGAGTATACCGGGAGCTGTTTTTT.

This clone was detected ten times or more. The chain has TRBV14 and TRBJ2-3; D possibly corresponds to TRBD2 (5 bases). Germline CDR1 and CDR2: SGHDN and FVKESK. The CDR3 is 14 residues long. Deletions cut 0 bases from V and 7 bases from J, with 11 bases between. The CDR3 DNA is TGTGCCAGCAGCCAAGATAGACTACGGTATACGCAGTATTTT. Residues: CASSQDRLRYTQYF.

The chain employs TRBV7-2 and TRBJ2-1, with D possibly matching TRBD2 (6 bases). The CDR3 totals 13 residues. With 3 bases removed from V and 8 bases from J, the gap between germline ends came to 11 bases. CDR1 is SGHTA and CDR2 is FQGNSA in the germline V gene. CDR3 protein: CASSLRLVDEQFF. The CDR3 nucleotides are TGTGCCAGCAGCTTGAGACTAGTCGATGAGCAGTTCTTC.

J is TRBJ2-3 and V is TRBV7-2; 14 nucleotides line up with TRBD2. CDR1 and CDR2 (germline): SGHTA, FQGNSA. This CDR3 is 16 amino acids long. J lost 8 bases, V lost 5 bases, and 9 bases had no gene match. The CDR3 spells CASSTDGLAGGATQYF. CDR3 DNA: TGTGCCAGCAGCACAGACGGACTAGCGGGAGGTGCTACGCAGTATTTT.

The chain has TRBV19 and TRBJ2-1; the match to TRBD2 covers 14 bases. The length of the CDR3 is 16 residues. Trimming cost V 6 bases and J 9 bases; bases outside gene matches: 10. Germline loops: CDR1 LNHDA, CDR2 SQIVND (reference sequence). CDR3 in amino acids: CASRITGTSGRREQFF. The CDR3 coding sequence is TGTGCCAGTAGAATAACCGGGACTAGCGGGAGACGTGAGCAGTTCTTC. The full variable domain, rest sourced from reference TRBV19 and TRBJ2-1, is DGGITQSPKYLFRKEGQNVTLSCEQNLNHDAMYWYRQDPGQGLRLIYYSQIVNDFQKGDIAEGYSVSREKKESFPLTVTSAQKNPTAFYLCASRITGTSGRREQFFGPGTRLTVL.

V and J are TRBV7-3 and TRBJ2-5; 7 positions agree with TRBD2. The CDR3 is 14 amino acids. Germline V gene data show CDR1 as SGHTA and CDR2 as FQGTGA. The junction had 9 bases not matched to a gene; V was cut back by 10 bases and J by 1 base. DNA for the CDR3: TGTGCCACCCTACCGGGGAGGGCCCAAGAGACCCAGTACTTC. Translation gives CATLPGRAQETQYF.

This clone was counted between two and nine times. The gene calls are TRBV27 and TRBJ2-7; 11 bases line up with TRBD2. V shed 5 bases and J 7 bases; nucleotides not matched to a gene: 13. The CDR3 loop spans 16 amino acids. CDR1 is MNHEY, CDR2 SMNVEV, per germline (reference sequence). This CDR3 is CASSRSGTSGSGEQYF. CDR3 DNA sequence: TGTGCCAGCAGTCGTTCCGGGACTAGCGGTTCCGGGGAGCAGTACTTC.

V gene TRBV27 combines with J gene TRBJ2-1, with 15 positions matching TRBD2. Germline CDR1 is MNHEY and CDR2 is SMNVEV (reference sequence). J was trimmed by 1 base and V by 1 base; bases with no gene match: 2. There are 18 residues in the CDR3. CDR3 in amino acids: CASSLWTSGRESYNEQFF. The CDR3 DNA reads as TGTGCCAGCAGTTTATGGACTAGCGGGAGGGAATCCTACAATGAGCAGTTCTTC.

This clone appeared a few times. This rearrangement joins TRBV30 to TRBJ2-3; TRBD2 agrees at 8 bases. The CDR3 sequence is 15 residues long. The J segment lost 6 bases and the V segment lost 3 bases, leaving 11 bases of the junction unmatched. Germline assignment: CDR1 GTSNPN and CDR2 SVGIG (reference sequence). The CDR3 DNA reads TGTGCCTGGAGGGATCCGGGACTAGTATCCGATACGCAGTATTTT. Translating it yields CAWRDPGLVSDTQYF. The full variable domain, in which reference TRBV30 and TRBJ2-3 provide the parts outside the CDR3, is SQTIHQWPATLVQPVGSPLSLECTVEGTSNPNLYWYRQAAGRGLQLLFYSVGIGQISSEVPQNLSASRPQDRQFILSSKKLLLSDSGFYLCAWRDPGLVSDTQYFGPGTRLTVL.